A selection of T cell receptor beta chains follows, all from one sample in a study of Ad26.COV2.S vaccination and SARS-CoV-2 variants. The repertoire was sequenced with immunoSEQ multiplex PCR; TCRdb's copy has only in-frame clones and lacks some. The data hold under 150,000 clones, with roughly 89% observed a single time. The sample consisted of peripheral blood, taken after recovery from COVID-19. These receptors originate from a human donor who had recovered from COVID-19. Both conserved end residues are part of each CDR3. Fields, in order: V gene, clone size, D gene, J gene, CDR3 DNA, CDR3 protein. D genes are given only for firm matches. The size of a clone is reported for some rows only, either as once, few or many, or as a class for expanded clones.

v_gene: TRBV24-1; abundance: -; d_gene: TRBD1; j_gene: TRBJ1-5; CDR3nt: TGTGCCACCAGTGATGGGAAACCAGGGGGTCAGCCCCAGCATTTT; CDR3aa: CATSDGKPGGQPQHF
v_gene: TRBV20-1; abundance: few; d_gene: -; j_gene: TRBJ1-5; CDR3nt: TGCAGTGCTAGTGAAGCAAATCAGCCCCAGCATTTT; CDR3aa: CSASEANQPQHF
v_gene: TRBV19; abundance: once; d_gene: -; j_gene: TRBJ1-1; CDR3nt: TGTGCCAGTAGTACCCAACAGGGAAGGACTGAAGCTTTCTTT; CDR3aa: CASSTQQGRTEAFF
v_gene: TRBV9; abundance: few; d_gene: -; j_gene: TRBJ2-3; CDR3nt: TGTGCCAGCAGCGTAGGATACACAGATACGCAGTATTTT; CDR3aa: CASSVGYTDTQYF
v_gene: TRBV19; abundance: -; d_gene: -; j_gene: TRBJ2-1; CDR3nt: TGTGCCAGCAGGGTAGAGTATCGGACCAATGAGCAGTTCTTC; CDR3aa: CASRVEYRTNEQFF
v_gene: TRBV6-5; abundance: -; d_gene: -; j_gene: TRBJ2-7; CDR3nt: TGTGCCAGCAGTTATGGACAGTCACCCTACGAGCAGTACTTC; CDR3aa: CASSYGQSPYEQYF
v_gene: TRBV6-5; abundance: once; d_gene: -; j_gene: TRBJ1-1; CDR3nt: TGTGCCAGCAAAACTCAGCCGAACACTGAAGCTTTCTTT; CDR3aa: CASKTQPNTEAFF
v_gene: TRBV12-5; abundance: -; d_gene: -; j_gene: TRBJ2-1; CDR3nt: TGTGCTAGTGGTTTAGGGATAGCAGCTGAGCAGTTCTTC; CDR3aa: CASGLGIAAEQFF
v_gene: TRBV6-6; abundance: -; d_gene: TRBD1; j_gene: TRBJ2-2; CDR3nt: TGTGCCAGCAGTTACCCAGAGACAGGGGCCGGGGAGCTGTTTTTT; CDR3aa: CASSYPETGAGELFF
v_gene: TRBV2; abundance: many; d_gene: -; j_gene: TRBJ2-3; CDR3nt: TGTGCCAGCAGTGGCGGGGTTGCAGATACGCAGTATTTT; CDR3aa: CASSGGVADTQYF
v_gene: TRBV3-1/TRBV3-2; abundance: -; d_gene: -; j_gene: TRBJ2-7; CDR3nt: TGTGCCAGCAGCCAAGATCATGACTCCTACGAGCAGTACTTC; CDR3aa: CASSQDHDSYEQYF
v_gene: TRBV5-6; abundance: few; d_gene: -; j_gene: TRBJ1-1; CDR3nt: TGTGCCAGCAGCTCCGGACAGCGAGAAGCTTTCTTT; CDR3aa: CASSSGQREAFF
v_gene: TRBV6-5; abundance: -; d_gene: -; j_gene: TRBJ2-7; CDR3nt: TGTGCCAGCAGTTGGGGGCCAGACTCCTACGAGCAGTACTTC; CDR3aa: CASSWGPDSYEQYF
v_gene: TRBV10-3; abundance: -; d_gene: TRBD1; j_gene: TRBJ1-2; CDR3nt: TGTGCCATCAGTGAGTCAGTAAAGGACAGGGGGTATCCTATGGCGTATGGCTACACCTTC; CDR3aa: CAISESVKDRGYPMAYGYTF
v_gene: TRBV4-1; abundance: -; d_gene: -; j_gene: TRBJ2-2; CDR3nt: TGCGCCAGCAGCCGTCTAGGGGTCGGGGAGCTGTTTTTT; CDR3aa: CASSRLGVGELFF
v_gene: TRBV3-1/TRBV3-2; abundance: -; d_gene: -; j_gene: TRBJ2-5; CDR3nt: TGTGCCAGCAGCCGAGCATGGACAAGGGAGCAAGAGACCCAGTACTTC; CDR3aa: CASSRAWTREQETQYF
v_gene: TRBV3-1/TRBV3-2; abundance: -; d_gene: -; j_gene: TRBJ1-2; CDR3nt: TGTGCCAGCAGCCAAGAGAGCTCTTTTAAGGGGAGGGGTGGCTACACCTTC; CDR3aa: CASSQESSFKGRGGYTF
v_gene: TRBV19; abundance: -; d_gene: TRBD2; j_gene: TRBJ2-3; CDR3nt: TGTGCCAGTAGTACGGCGGGGGGTCGCACAGATACGCAGTATTTT; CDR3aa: CASSTAGGRTDTQYF
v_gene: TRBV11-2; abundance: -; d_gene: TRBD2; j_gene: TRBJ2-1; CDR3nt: TGTGCCAGCAGACCTACTAGCGGGGGAGGCAATGAGCAGTTCTTC; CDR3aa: CASRPTSGGGNEQFF
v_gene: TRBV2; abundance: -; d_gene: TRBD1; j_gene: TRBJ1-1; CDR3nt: TGTGCCAGCAGTTGGGACAGGGCGAACACTGAAGCTTTCTTT; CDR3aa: CASSWDRANTEAFF
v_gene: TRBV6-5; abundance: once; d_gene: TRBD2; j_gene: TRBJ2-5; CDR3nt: TGTGCCAGCAGGCCTAGCGGGGGTACCGGGGAGACCCAGTACTTC; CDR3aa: CASRPSGGTGETQYF
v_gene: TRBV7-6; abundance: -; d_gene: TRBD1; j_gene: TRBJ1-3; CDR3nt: TGTGCCAGCAGTTCGCCGGGACAGGACTCTGGAAACACCATATATTTT; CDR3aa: CASSSPGQDSGNTIYF
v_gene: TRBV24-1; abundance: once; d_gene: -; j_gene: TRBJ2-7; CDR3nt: TGTGCCACCAGTTCCGGGGACTCTCTCCACTACGAGCAGTACTTC; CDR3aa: CATSSGDSLHYEQYF
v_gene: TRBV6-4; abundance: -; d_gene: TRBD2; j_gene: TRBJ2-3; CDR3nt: TGTGCCAGCAGTGACGGGACTAGCGGGGGGGCAGATACGCAGTATTTT; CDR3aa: CASSDGTSGGADTQYF
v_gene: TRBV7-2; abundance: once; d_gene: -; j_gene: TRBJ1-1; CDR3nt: TGTGCCAGCAGCTTAAGTCCCCAGTCCCGGGGTTCTGAAGCTTTCTTT; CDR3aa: CASSLSPQSRGSEAFF
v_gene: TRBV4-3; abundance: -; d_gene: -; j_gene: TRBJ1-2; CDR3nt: TGCGCCAGCAGCCAAGCGGGGGGATCGAAAGGTGGCTACACCTTC; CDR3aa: CASSQAGGSKGGYTF
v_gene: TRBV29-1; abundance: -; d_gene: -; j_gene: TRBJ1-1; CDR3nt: TGCAGCGTTGTTTCCGGGGCGGATGCTTTCTTT; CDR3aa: CSVVSGADAFF
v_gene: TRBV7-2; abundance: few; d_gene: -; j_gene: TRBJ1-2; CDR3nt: TGTGCCAGCAGCTTAACGGAGGATGGCTACACCTTC; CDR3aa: CASSLTEDGYTF
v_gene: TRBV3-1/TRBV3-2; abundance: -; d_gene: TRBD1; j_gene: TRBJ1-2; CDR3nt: TGTGCCAGCAGCCCGACAGGGGGCGTCTATGGCTACACCTTC; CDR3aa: CASSPTGGVYGYTF
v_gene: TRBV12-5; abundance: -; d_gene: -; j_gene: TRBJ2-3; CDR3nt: TGTGCTAGTGGTTTGGTACGCGCAGCCGCAGATACGCAGTATTTT; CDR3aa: CASGLVRAAADTQYF
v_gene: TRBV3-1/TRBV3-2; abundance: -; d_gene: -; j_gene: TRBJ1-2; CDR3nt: TGTGCCAGCAGCCAGTTCGAGGGGAGCTACACCTTC; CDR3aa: CASSQFEGSYTF